This T cell receptor (beta chain) was retrieved from a study of cytomegalovirus exposure and HLA in healthy donors. PCR used 60 Vbeta primers and 13 Jbeta primers. The data were produced by immunoSEQ multiplex PCR, yet TCRdb's version contains in-frame clones alone and is incomplete. The table lists about 160,000 clones, 75% to 90% of them singletons. Germline V CDR1 and CDR2: SGHTA, FQGNSA. This CDR3 is 14 amino acids long. The V end lost 4 bases, the J end lost 1 base, and 5 bases lay between the germline ends. This clone has just one count. The receptor comes from a man between 50 and 59 years old in good health and CMV-seropositive. The chain combines TRBV7-2 with TRBJ2-6; D call uncertain. The specimen was PBMCs. The CDR3 is CASSYLSGANVLTF. CDR3 sequence (DNA): TGTGCCAGCAGCTATCTTTCTGGGGCCAACGTCCTGACTTTC.